This is a list of T cell receptor beta chains from one sample in a study of CD8 T cells in Susac syndrome. TCRdb fed the immunoSEQ multiplex PCR reads into MiXCR, producing one record per CDR3 protein. The sample lists under 70,000 distinct CDR3 sequences, approximately 94% occurring once. Sequenced sample: CD8+ T cells from PBMCs. The receptors shown here come from a human donor in good health. CDR3s include the opening cysteine and the closing phenylalanine or tryptophan. Fields, in order: J gene, D gene, clone size, V gene, CDR3 protein, CDR3 DNA. D genes are given only for firm matches. The size field is filled for only some rows; it gives once, few, many or a size class.

j_call: TRBJ2-7
d_call: .
clone_size: once
v_call: TRBV13
cdr3_aa: CASSVRREYEQYF
cdr3_nt: TGTGCCAGCAGCGTTCGCAGGGAATACGAGCAGTACTTC

j_call: TRBJ1-4
d_call: .
clone_size: .
v_call: TRBV4-3
cdr3_aa: CASSQLEGNEKLFF
cdr3_nt: TGCGCCAGCAGCCAACTAGAGGGTAATGAAAAACTGTTTTTT

j_call: TRBJ1-2
d_call: .
clone_size: .
v_call: TRBV6-5
cdr3_aa: CASSYYSGVGGYTF
cdr3_nt: TGTGCCAGCAGTTACTACTCAGGGGTCGGAGGCTACACCTTC

j_call: TRBJ2-7
d_call: .
clone_size: .
v_call: TRBV6-6
cdr3_aa: CASSTGFSSYEQYF
cdr3_nt: TGTGCCAGCAGCACAGGGTTTAGCTCCTACGAGCAGTACTTC

j_call: TRBJ2-1
d_call: TRBD1
clone_size: .
v_call: TRBV12-3/TRBV12-4
cdr3_aa: CASSRPDRGDNEQFF
cdr3_nt: TGTGCCAGCAGCCGGCCGGACAGGGGGGACAATGAGCAGTTCTTC

j_call: TRBJ2-7
d_call: TRBD1
clone_size: .
v_call: TRBV2
cdr3_aa: CASSEIPQGETYEQYF
cdr3_nt: TGTGCCAGCAGTGAAATCCCACAGGGGGAGACCTACGAGCAGTACTTC

j_call: TRBJ1-2
d_call: .
clone_size: .
v_call: TRBV6-5
cdr3_aa: CASSYPGQKGYTF
cdr3_nt: TGTGCCAGCAGTTACCCCGGGCAGAAGGGCTACACCTTC

j_call: TRBJ1-2
d_call: TRBD1
clone_size: .
v_call: TRBV28
cdr3_aa: CASSLPGTENGYTF
cdr3_nt: TGTGCCAGCAGCCTTCCCGGGACAGAAAATGGCTACACCTTC

j_call: TRBJ2-7
d_call: .
clone_size: .
v_call: TRBV4-1
cdr3_aa: CASSHLGSYEQYF
cdr3_nt: TGTGCCAGCAGCCACCTAGGATCCTACGAGCAGTACTTC

j_call: TRBJ1-1
d_call: .
clone_size: once
v_call: TRBV4-2
cdr3_aa: CASSFQENTEAFF
cdr3_nt: TGTGCCAGCAGCTTCCAGGAGAACACTGAAGCTTTCTTT

j_call: TRBJ2-1
d_call: TRBD1
clone_size: .
v_call: TRBV5-1
cdr3_aa: CASSFRTGDNEQFF
cdr3_nt: TGCGCCAGCAGCTTCCGCACAGGGGACAATGAGCAGTTCTTC

j_call: TRBJ1-1
d_call: .
clone_size: once
v_call: TRBV10-2
cdr3_aa: CASSAGGEAFF
cdr3_nt: TGCGCCAGCAGTGCGGGCGGTGAAGCTTTCTTT

j_call: TRBJ2-4
d_call: TRBD1
clone_size: .
v_call: TRBV3-1
cdr3_aa: CASSPDRGRDIQYF
cdr3_nt: TGTGCCAGCAGCCCGGACAGGGGGCGCGACATTCAGTACTTC

j_call: TRBJ1-5
d_call: .
clone_size: .
v_call: TRBV19
cdr3_aa: CASSVRDTNQPQHF
cdr3_nt: TGTGCCAGTAGTGTCCGGGACACCAATCAGCCCCAGCATTTT

j_call: TRBJ2-5
d_call: .
clone_size: .
v_call: TRBV4-3
cdr3_aa: CASSRITGTGETQYF
cdr3_nt: TGCGCCAGCAGCCGAATCACTGGGACGGGGGAGACCCAGTACTTC

j_call: TRBJ2-7
d_call: .
clone_size: .
v_call: TRBV3-1
cdr3_aa: CASSHGGTEIYEQYF
cdr3_nt: TGTGCCAGCAGCCATGGCGGGACAGAGATCTACGAGCAGTACTTC

j_call: TRBJ2-2
d_call: .
clone_size: once
v_call: TRBV27
cdr3_aa: CASSPPKGRANTGELFF
cdr3_nt: TGTGCCAGCAGTCCCCCCAAGGGGCGCGCGAACACCGGGGAGCTGTTTTTT

j_call: TRBJ1-2
d_call: TRBD1
clone_size: .
v_call: TRBV27
cdr3_aa: CASSPGQGSNGYTF
cdr3_nt: TGTGCCAGCAGTCCCGGACAGGGTTCGAACGGCTACACCTTC

j_call: TRBJ2-7
d_call: .
clone_size: few
v_call: TRBV20-1
cdr3_aa: CSARDLARSYEQYF
cdr3_nt: TGCAGTGCTAGAGATCTCGCTAGGTCCTACGAGCAGTACTTC

j_call: TRBJ2-3
d_call: .
clone_size: .
v_call: TRBV6-4
cdr3_aa: CASSDGGATDTQYF
cdr3_nt: TGTGCCAGCAGTGACGGGGGGGCCACAGATACGCAGTATTTT

j_call: TRBJ2-7
d_call: .
clone_size: .
v_call: TRBV6-5
cdr3_aa: CASSFGQSSYEQYF
cdr3_nt: TGTGCCAGCAGTTTCGGACAGAGCTCCTACGAGCAGTACTTC

j_call: TRBJ1-5
d_call: TRBD1
clone_size: .
v_call: TRBV13
cdr3_aa: CASSISQGAGNQPQHF
cdr3_nt: TGTGCCAGCAGCATATCACAGGGGGCCGGCAATCAGCCCCAGCATTTT

j_call: TRBJ2-7
d_call: TRBD2
clone_size: .
v_call: TRBV6-2/TRBV6-3
cdr3_aa: CASSFGLEQYF
cdr3_nt: TGTGCCAGCAGTTTTGGACTAGAACAGTACTTC

j_call: TRBJ2-7
d_call: .
clone_size: .
v_call: TRBV29-1
cdr3_aa: CSVEGAGDEQYF
cdr3_nt: TGCAGCGTTGAGGGGGCAGGGGACGAGCAGTACTTC

j_call: TRBJ2-7
d_call: TRBD1
clone_size: .
v_call: TRBV4-1
cdr3_aa: CASSQVRDRGSEQYF
cdr3_nt: TGCGCCAGCAGCCAAGTCCGGGACAGGGGATCCGAGCAGTACTTC

j_call: TRBJ1-1
d_call: .
clone_size: .
v_call: TRBV27
cdr3_aa: CASLGRGYTEAFF
cdr3_nt: TGTGCCAGCTTGGGAAGGGGATACACTGAAGCTTTCTTT

j_call: TRBJ2-7
d_call: .
clone_size: few
v_call: TRBV7-9
cdr3_aa: CASSSAHRGPYEQYF
cdr3_nt: TGTGCCAGCAGCTCCGCCCATCGGGGGCCCTACGAGCAGTACTTC

j_call: TRBJ2-1
d_call: .
clone_size: .
v_call: TRBV29-1
cdr3_aa: CSAEGGVTYNEQFF
cdr3_nt: TGCAGCGCCGAGGGGGGGGTTACCTACAATGAGCAGTTCTTC

j_call: TRBJ2-4
d_call: .
clone_size: .
v_call: TRBV7-9
cdr3_aa: CASSLEGGTKNIQYF
cdr3_nt: TGTGCCAGCAGCTTAGAGGGAGGTACCAAAAACATTCAGTACTTC

j_call: TRBJ2-7
d_call: .
clone_size: .
v_call: TRBV16
cdr3_aa: CASGHQTTYEQYF
cdr3_nt: TGTGCCAGCGGCCATCAGACCACCTACGAGCAGTACTTC

j_call: TRBJ2-7
d_call: TRBD1
clone_size: .
v_call: TRBV13
cdr3_aa: CASSLAGAGGFYEQYF
cdr3_nt: TGTGCCAGCAGCTTAGCTGGGGCAGGGGGCTTCTACGAGCAGTACTTC

j_call: TRBJ2-5
d_call: TRBD2
clone_size: .
v_call: TRBV25-1
cdr3_aa: CASSPLAEGATQETQYF
cdr3_nt: TGTGCCAGCAGTCCCCTAGCGGAGGGAGCGACACAAGAGACCCAGTACTTC

j_call: TRBJ2-5
d_call: TRBD2
clone_size: .
v_call: TRBV7-9
cdr3_aa: CASSTTSGGYPTQETQYF
cdr3_nt: TGTGCCAGCAGCACGACTAGCGGGGGGTACCCAACCCAAGAGACCCAGTACTTC

j_call: TRBJ2-1
d_call: TRBD2
clone_size: .
v_call: TRBV11-3
cdr3_aa: CASSFAGLAGNNEQFF
cdr3_nt: TGTGCCAGCAGCTTCGCAGGACTAGCGGGGAACAATGAGCAGTTCTTC

j_call: TRBJ2-3
d_call: .
clone_size: .
v_call: TRBV3-1
cdr3_aa: CASSPGDGAVFDTQYF
cdr3_nt: TGTGCCAGCAGCCCCGGTGACGGGGCCGTATTCGATACGCAGTATTTT

j_call: TRBJ2-1
d_call: .
clone_size: once
v_call: TRBV10-3
cdr3_aa: CAISESGSLYNEQFF
cdr3_nt: TGTGCCATCAGTGAATCGGGCAGCCTCTACAATGAGCAGTTCTTC

j_call: TRBJ2-7
d_call: TRBD2
clone_size: .
v_call: TRBV7-9
cdr3_aa: CASSPSHGGGAYEQYF
cdr3_nt: TGTGCCAGCAGCCCTAGCCATGGCGGGGGGGCCTACGAGCAGTACTTC

j_call: TRBJ1-1
d_call: .
clone_size: .
v_call: TRBV13
cdr3_aa: CASSSQGSTEAFF
cdr3_nt: TGTGCCAGCAGCTCACAGGGTTCCACTGAAGCTTTCTTT

j_call: TRBJ1-1
d_call: .
clone_size: .
v_call: TRBV6-2/TRBV6-3
cdr3_aa: CASTWVTNTEAFF
cdr3_nt: TGTGCCAGCACTTGGGTGACGAACACTGAAGCTTTCTTT